This TCR beta chain was retrieved from a study of blood T cell repertoires in COVID-19. Study at large: Sources were T cells, B-cell-depleted T cells, or PBMCs; the material itself was cDNA or gDNA.

In the original workflow: Scientists estimated how many nucleated cells there were by amplifying reference gene primers. TCRdb's copy holds only in-frame clones and misses some; the assay was immunoSEQ multiplex PCR. The V and J calls and clone size are taken from that table; D and trimming were inferred from the DNA. The sample consists of some 29,000 clones, 80% to 90% of them appearing once. Per the germline V gene, CDR1 is SGHNT and CDR2 is YYREEE (reference sequence). The CDR3 covers 17 residues. Trimming cost V 4 bases and J 2 bases; bases outside gene matches: 6. The sequenced material came from peripheral blood. The chain has TRBV5-4 and TRBJ2-3; 14 nucleotides agree with TRBD2. The sequence was obtained from an elderly woman with COVID-19, enrolled during active disease. CDR3 in amino acids: CASSQPGLAGDTDTQYF. The CDR3 DNA sequence: TGTGCCAGCAGCCAACCGGGACTAGCGGGGGACACAGATACGCAGTATTTT.